This T cell receptor (beta chain) derives from a study of T cells in tumors after PD-1 blockade. Study conclusions and caveats: Clonal replacement, not reinvigoration, is suggested for expanded exhausted CD8+ clones after therapy.

Germline V lookup: CDR1 MDHEN, CDR2 SYDVKM. The CDR3 is 13 amino acids. The V and J ends lost 8 bases and 7 bases, in that order; junction bases with no gene match: 6. Produced via immunoSEQ multiplex PCR; TCRdb's table is partial and in-frame only. The sample shows 14,000 or so clones, about 67% of them seen only once. Points on this clone: Its antigen is as yet unknown.

This specimen was tumor tissue, taken after anti-PD-1 treatment. The chain employs TRBV28 and TRBJ1-4, with TRBD1 matching over 8 bases. This TCR came from a human donor with cutaneous squamous cell carcinoma. CDR3 region: CASRDRFLEKLFF. The CDR3 DNA sequence: TGTGCCAGCCGGGACAGGTTTCTTGAAAAACTGTTTTTT.